Below, 32 T cell receptor beta chains from the same sample are listed, as sequenced in a study of CD8 T cells in Susac syndrome. An input of roughly 0.45 to 1 ug of RNA was subjected to reverse transcription using random hexamers. TCRdb analysed the immunoSEQ multiplex PCR reads with MiXCR anew, one entry per CDR3 protein. The sample shows approximately 120,000 distinct CDR3 sequences, 90% to 98% of them seen only once. The specimen sequenced was CD4+ T cells from PBMCs. These receptors came from a human donor in good health.

The V gene is TRBV15, the J gene TRBJ1-5, with D maybe TRBD1 (5 bases). There are 15 residues in the CDR3. Germline-derived CDR1 and CDR2 are LNHNV and YYDKDF (reference sequence). The germline V and J ends were trimmed by 0 bases and 5 bases, with 11 bases remaining between them. CDR3 in DNA: TGTGCCACCAGCAGAGATGGGCAGGGCGATCAGCCCCAGCATTTT. It codes for CATSRDGQGDQPQHF.

The chain carries TRBV30 and TRBJ1-1; no clear D. The germline V and J ends were trimmed by 3 bases and 10 bases, with 12 bases remaining between them. This CDR3 region has 11 residues. Germline V CDR1 and CDR2: GTSNPN, SVGIG (reference sequence). DNA for the CDR3: TGTGCCTGGAGCGAGGGTCCGCGAGCTTTCTTT. Translated: CAWSEGPRAFF.

The chain combines TRBV12-5 with TRBJ2-7; D could derive from TRBD1 or TRBD2 (6 bases each). Looked up from germline, CDR1 is LGHNT and CDR2 is FRNRAP. CDR3 size: 16 residues. The V gene lost 0 bases and the J gene lost 1 base, with 13 bases spanning the gap. The CDR3 sequence: CASGLVLGGQSYEQYF. As DNA, the CDR3 is TGTGCTAGTGGTTTGGTACTCGGGGGACAATCCTACGAGCAGTACTTC.

CDR3 nucleotide sequence: TGTGCCAGCTCAGCCGGGACAGTAGCCTACGAGCAGTACTTC. Protein sequence: CASSAGTVAYEQYF. The chain links TRBV18 to TRBJ2-7; 7 bases line up with TRBD1. The CDR3 sequence is 14 residues long. The trim removed 5 bases at V and 2 bases at J, leaving 6 bases unmatched. CDR1 is KGHSH, CDR2 LQKENI, per germline.

The V and J genes are TRBV4-2 and TRBJ2-1; TRBD1 matches 8 bases. This CDR3 spans 15 amino acids. Unmatched junction bases numbered 9, after V lost 4 bases and J lost 7 bases. CDR1 and CDR2 from the germline V gene are LGHNA and YNFKEQ. The CDR3 DNA follows: TGTGCCAGCAGCCCGGCCGCAGGGGGCCTTAATGAGCAGTTCTTC. Translating it yields CASSPAAGGLNEQFF.

The chain carries TRBV24-1 and TRBJ2-3, with 14 bases matching TRBD2. CDR1 and CDR2 from the germline V gene are KGHDR and SFDVKD. This CDR3 region has 18 residues. Losses at the gene ends were 2 bases for V and 7 bases for J; bases not matched to a gene: 10. The CDR3 sequence: CATSDSLPGLAGANTQYF. CDR3 sequence (DNA): TGTGCCACCAGTGATTCGCTACCGGGACTAGCGGGGGCTAATACGCAGTATTTT.

The chain recombines TRBV19 with TRBJ2-7, with 10 bases that match TRBD1. V lost 5 bases, J lost 1 base, and 8 bases stayed unmatched. Germline V gene lookup returns CDR1 LNHDA and CDR2 SQIVND (reference sequence). CDR3 size: 16 residues. This CDR3 reads CASSEAGTGASYEQYF. DNA of the CDR3: TGTGCCAGTAGTGAAGCCGGGACAGGGGCATCCTACGAGCAGTACTTC. The full variable domain, in which reference TRBV19 and TRBJ2-7 provide the parts outside the CDR3, is DGGITQSPKYLFRKEGQNVTLSCEQNLNHDAMYWYRQDPGQGLRLIYYSQIVNDFQKGDIAEGYSVSREKKESFPLTVTSAQKNPTAFYLCASSEAGTGASYEQYFGPGTRLTVT.

The chain uses TRBV30 and TRBJ2-2; D uncertain. The V gene lost 0 bases and the J gene lost 1 base, with 12 bases spanning the gap. This CDR3 spans 16 amino acids. Per germline, CDR1 GTSNPN and CDR2 SVGIG (reference sequence). CDR3 sequence reads: CAWSVLSRRNTGELFF. Written as DNA, the CDR3 is TGTGCCTGGAGTGTACTTAGTAGAAGGAACACCGGGGAGCTGTTTTTT.

The chain carries TRBV19 and TRBJ1-3, with D hard to call. CDR1 LNHDA and CDR2 SQIVND come from the germline V gene (reference sequence). With 7 bases removed from V and 1 base from J, the gap between germline ends came to 11 bases. This CDR3 region has 14 residues. The CDR3 DNA is TGTGCCAGTATTAGAGGTGATTCTGGAAACACCATATATTTT. Protein sequence: CASIRGDSGNTIYF.

Of note for this clonotype: At one boundary the junction diverges from the germline segment, which might be a read error. J is TRBJ2-1 and V is TRBV7-7, with 7 bases fitting TRBD2. Looked up from germline, CDR1 is SSHAT and CDR2 is FNYEAQ (reference sequence). The CDR3 length is 18 residues. CDR3 sequence reads: CASSPRRSGDGSYNEQFF. The CDR3 DNA sequence: TGTGCTAGCAGCCCTAGGCGGAGCGGGGACGGCTCCTACAATGAGCAGTTCTTC. Full variable domain (outside the CDR3, taken from reference TRBV7-7 and TRBJ2-1): GAGVSQSPRYKVTKRGQDVTLRCDPISSHATLYWYQQALGQGPEFLTYFNYEAQPDKSGLPSDRFSAERPEGSISTLTIQRTEQRDSAMYRCASSPRRSGDGSYNEQFFGPGTRLTVL.

The chain recombines TRBV5-1 with TRBJ1-1; D is unclear. Germline CDR1 is SGHRS and CDR2 is YFSETQ. CDR3 length equals 13 residues. V lost 2 bases and J 2 bases, leaving 7 bases between the germline ends. The CDR3 protein is CASSFKDNTEAFF. Here the CDR3 DNA reads TGCGCCAGCAGCTTCAAGGACAACACTGAAGCTTTCTTT.

The chain carries TRBV12-3 or TRBV12-4 and TRBJ1-5, with unresolved D. CDR3 length equals 15 residues. V lost 5 bases, J lost 1 base, and 12 bases lay in between. Here the CDR3 reads CASSHRTGSNQPQHF. In nucleotides, the CDR3 is TGTGCCAGCAGTCATCGGACTGGGAGCAATCAGCCCCAGCATTTT.

The chain employs TRBV7-3 and TRBJ1-1; D possibly corresponds to TRBD1 (5 bases). This CDR3 has 16 residues. Germline lookup yields CDR1 SGHTA and CDR2 FQGTGA. Trimming took off 9 bases at V and 1 base at J, with 21 bases between the two ends. The CDR3 loop reads CARFLTRGRANTEAFF. CDR3 in DNA: TGTGCCAGATTTTTAACCCGGGGCCGGGCGAACACTGAAGCTTTCTTT.

The rearrangement uses TRBV12-5 and TRBJ2-1; D unresolved. This CDR3 comprises 12 residues. CDR1 and CDR2 from the germline V gene are LGHNT and FRNRAP. V lost 9 bases, J lost 6 bases, and 12 bases lay in between. The CDR3 here is CASASDANEQFF. CDR3 in DNA: TGTGCTAGCGCATCGGACGCCAATGAGCAGTTCTTC.

The chain combines TRBV25-1 with TRBJ2-3, with D tentatively TRBD1 or TRBD2 (6 bases each). Trimming pared 0 bases from V and 6 bases from J, leaving 10 bases between. The CDR3 is 14 residues long. CDR1 is MGHDK, CDR2 SYGVNS, per germline. The CDR3 DNA reads as TGTGCCAGCAGTGAATATGGGGGGCCGGATACGCAGTATTTT. Translated: CASSEYGGPDTQYF.

The chain employs TRBV27 and TRBJ2-7; D gene unclear. This CDR3 region has 17 residues. Trimming took off 1 base at V and 1 base at J, with 17 bases between the two ends. Per the germline V gene, CDR1 is MNHEY and CDR2 is SMNVEV (reference sequence). In DNA form, the CDR3 reads TGTGCCAGCAGTTTATACGACCGTTTATCATCTTCCTACGAGCAGTACTTC. Protein product: CASSLYDRLSSSYEQYF.

This clonotype was seen a single time. The rearrangement uses TRBV6-5 and TRBJ2-7, with 7 bases identical to TRBD2. J lost 2 bases, V lost 0 bases, and 7 bases had no gene match. Germline lookup yields CDR1 MNHEY and CDR2 SVGAGI. This CDR3 region has 16 residues. CDR3 in amino acids: CASSYSSQRGTYEQYF. The CDR3 DNA is TGTGCCAGCAGTTACTCGAGCCAGCGGGGAACCTACGAGCAGTACTTC.

The chain recombines TRBV2 with TRBJ2-5; a weak D match, TRBD1 (5 bases). Trimming shortened V by 4 bases and J by 5 bases, and 11 bases separated the two germline ends. The CDR3 is 13 residues long. The germline V gene encodes CDR1 SNHLY and CDR2 FYNNEI. CDR3 protein: CASSGQGMETQYF. Written as DNA, the CDR3 is TGTGCCAGCAGTGGCCAGGGTATGGAGACCCAGTACTTC. The complete variable domain, with remaining parts taken from reference TRBV2 and TRBJ2-5, reads EPEVTQTPSHQVTQMGQEVILRCVPISNHLYFYWYRQILGQKVEFLVSFYNNEISEKSEIFDDQFSVERPDGSNFTLKIRSTKLEDSAMYFCASSGQGMETQYFGPGTRLLVL.

The J gene is TRBJ2-5, the V gene TRBV6-6; 7 bases agree with TRBD1. Germline trimming cut 6 bases from V and 5 bases from J; bases unmatched to any gene: 9. The CDR3 has 14 residues. CDR1 MNHNY and CDR2 SVGAGI come from the germline V gene (reference sequence). CDR3 residues: CASRVQGSGETQYF. The CDR3 coding sequence is TGTGCCAGCAGAGTACAGGGGAGCGGTGAGACCCAGTACTTC.

This clonotype turned up a few times. The chain employs TRBV6-5 and TRBJ1-6; 9 nucleotides line up with TRBD1. Germline trimming cut 4 bases from V and 8 bases from J; bases unmatched to any gene: 0. The germline V gene has CDR1 MNHEY and CDR2 SVGAGI. This CDR3 comprises 13 residues. The CDR3 protein is CASSWDRDSPLHF. The DNA for the CDR3 is TGTGCCAGCAGTTGGGACAGGGATTCACCCCTCCACTTT.

The chain carries TRBV20-1 and TRBJ2-5, with TRBD1 matching over 8 bases. From germline, CDR1 is DFQATT and CDR2 SNEGSKA (reference sequence). V trimming: 2 bases; J trimming: 4 bases; junction bases outside the gene matches: 6. The CDR3 is 14 amino acids. CDR3 protein: CSARSTTGGETQYF. The CDR3 DNA reads as TGCAGTGCTAGATCCACAACAGGGGGAGAGACCCAGTACTTC.

The V call is TRBV28, the J call TRBJ2-6, with a weak D call TRBD2 (6 bases). Germline V gene data show CDR1 as MDHEN and CDR2 as SYDVKM. V gave up 8 bases and J gave up 9 bases, with 17 bases separating them. The CDR3 extends over 14 amino acids. The CDR3 region is CASVLGGGLNVLTF. The CDR3 DNA follows: TGTGCCAGCGTGTTGGGGGGAGGTCTCAACGTCCTGACTTTC.

The chain links TRBV30 to TRBJ1-3; D call uncertain. CDR1 is GTSNPN and CDR2 is SVGIG in the germline V gene (reference sequence). This CDR3 has 14 amino acids. Trimming cost V 0 bases and J 2 bases, with 8 bases left between them. CDR3 residues: CAWSVGGAGNTIYF. The CDR3, as DNA: TGTGCCTGGAGTGTAGGCGGGGCTGGAAACACCATATATTTT. The full variable domain, in which reference TRBV30 and TRBJ1-3 provide the parts outside the CDR3, is SQTIHQWPATLVQPVGSPLSLECTVEGTSNPNLYWYRQAAGRGLQLLFYSVGIGQISSEVPQNLSASRPQDRQFILSSKKLLLSDSGFYLCAWSVGGAGNTIYFGEGSWLTVV.

The J gene is TRBJ1-4, the V gene TRBV20-1; D is ambiguous. CDR3 size: 13 residues. The V gene lost 6 bases and the J gene lost 5 bases, with 13 bases spanning the gap. CDR1 is DFQATT and CDR2 is SNEGSKA in the germline V gene (reference sequence). The CDR3 sequence is CSAPDWANEKLFF. CDR3 coding DNA: TGCAGTGCCCCGGACTGGGCAAATGAAAAACTGTTTTTT.

The rearrangement joins TRBV20-1 to TRBJ2-1; 7 nucleotides align to TRBD1. From germline, CDR1 is DFQATT and CDR2 SNEGSKA (reference sequence). The CDR3 contains 14 residues. Germline trimming cut 6 bases from V and 5 bases from J; bases unmatched to any gene: 10. This CDR3 is CSALRQGRHNEQFF. The CDR3 DNA follows: TGCAGTGCCCTCCGACAGGGACGGCACAATGAGCAGTTCTTC.

The chain uses TRBV3-1 and TRBJ2-7; tentative D call: TRBD2 (6 bases). The V gene lost 3 bases and the J gene lost 3 bases, with 18 bases spanning the gap. The germline V gene has CDR1 LGHDT and CDR2 YNNKEL (reference sequence). The CDR3 has 16 amino acids. The CDR3 loop is CASSHPAAQRVYEQYF. In DNA form, the CDR3 reads TGTGCCAGCAGCCATCCGGCGGCCCAGCGGGTCTACGAGCAGTACTTC.

V is TRBV5-1 and J is TRBJ2-5, with D maybe TRBD1 (6 bases). The germline gives CDR1 SGHRS, CDR2 YFSETQ. Deletions cut 4 bases from V and 1 base from J, with 11 bases between. CDR3 length: 14 amino acids. The CDR3: CASSVIGGQETQYF. Written as DNA, the CDR3 is TGCGCCAGCAGCGTAATAGGGGGCCAAGAGACCCAGTACTTC.

The count of this clonotype is one. The chain employs TRBV5-1 and TRBJ1-5; TRBD1 matches at 11 bases. The CDR3 is made up of 15 amino acids. The germline gives CDR1 SGHRS, CDR2 YFSETQ. With V trimmed by 1 base and J by 6 bases, 3 bases remained unmatched. The chain's CDR3 is CASSLPGTGGQPQHF. Written as DNA, the CDR3 is TGCGCCAGCAGCTTGCCCGGGACAGGGGGTCAGCCCCAGCATTTT.

The V call is TRBV3-1, the J call TRBJ1-3; 7 bases map to TRBD1. With 1 base clipped from V and 6 bases from J, the junction kept 9 bases outside the gene matches. CDR3 length equals 16 residues. CDR1 is LGHDT, CDR2 YNNKEL, per germline (reference sequence). CDR3 loop: CASSQGRRGLENTIYF. The DNA for the CDR3 is TGTGCCAGCAGCCAAGGAAGGAGGGGGCTCGAAAACACCATATATTTT.

This clonotype occurred once. The chain links TRBV5-6 to TRBJ2-7; 13 bases are a match to TRBD2. There are 15 residues in the CDR3. After removal of 2 bases from V and 7 bases from J, the junction contained 6 bases not matched to a gene. The V gene's germline CDR1 is SGHDT and CDR2 YYEEEE. This chain's CDR3 is CASSFFLLAGGEQYF. CDR3 in DNA: TGTGCCAGCAGCTTCTTTCTACTAGCGGGAGGGGAGCAGTACTTC.

The chain has TRBV12-3 or TRBV12-4 and TRBJ1-2; D is ambiguous. The CDR3 totals 12 residues. Trimming took off 4 bases at V and 5 bases at J, with 8 bases between the two ends. This CDR3 is CASSSQQYGYTF. The CDR3 DNA sequence: TGTGCCAGCAGTTCCCAACAATATGGCTACACCTTC.

This chain uses TRBV4-2 with TRBJ1-2; TRBD1 matches 7 bases. Trimming cost V 1 base and J 8 bases; bases outside gene matches: 7. The CDR3 has 14 amino acids. Per the germline V gene, CDR1 is LGHNA and CDR2 is YNFKEQ. Here the CDR3 DNA reads TGTGCCAGCAGCCAAGCGACAGGGATCGACGGCTACACCTTC. As protein: CASSQATGIDGYTF.